The 14 T cell receptor beta chains presented below share a single source sample, sequenced in a study of shared clonotypes between healthy human individuals. Naivety among CD8 cells was defined by CD45RO negativity and positive CCR7 selection, thereby excluding terminally differentiated effector memory CD45RA+ cells. Data came from immunoSEQ multiplex PCR; TCRdb stores just in-frame clones and leaves some out. The sample shows a few million clones, 93% of them seen only once. Sequenced input: naive CD8+ T cells from PBMCs. These receptors were collected from a young man in good health. Some clones in this sample may be carry-over from other donors' samples.

The rearrangement links TRBV4-3 to TRBJ2-3; perhaps TRBD2 as D (5 bases). Trimming took off 0 bases at V and 0 bases at J, with 10 bases between the two ends. The CDR3 totals 16 residues. Germline V gives CDR1 LGHNA, CDR2 YSLEER. CDR3 sequence: CASSQDKRGSTDTQYF. The CDR3 DNA reads TGCGCCAGCAGCCAAGATAAGCGCGGGAGCACAGATACGCAGTATTTT.

The chain recombines TRBV10-3 with TRBJ2-3; 9 positions match TRBD2. This CDR3 contains 17 residues. CDR1 is ENHRY and CDR2 is SYGVKD in the germline V gene. V lost 8 bases, J lost 3 bases, and 15 bases stayed unmatched. The CDR3: CAIRSLAGNKHTDTQYF. DNA for the CDR3: TGTGCCATCCGGTCTCTAGCGGGAAATAAGCATACAGATACGCAGTATTTT.

This chain links TRBV7-9 with TRBJ2-1; D might be TRBD2 (6 bases). CDR3 length equals 17 residues. The germline V gene has CDR1 SEHNR and CDR2 FQNEAQ (reference sequence). V shed 4 bases and J shed 0 bases, with 16 bases lying between them. The CDR3 bases are TGTGCCAGCAGCTCACTCGGGGGACGGGGCTCCTACAATGAGCAGTTCTTC. Translating it yields CASSSLGGRGSYNEQFF.

The chain uses TRBV19 and TRBJ2-7, with D possibly matching TRBD1 (5 bases). The CDR3 extends over 15 amino acids. Trimming took 5 bases from V and 0 from J, leaving 14 bases between them. Germline CDR1 is LNHDA and CDR2 is SQIVND (reference sequence). The CDR3 loop is CASSPSPQGSYEQYF. CDR3 nucleotides: TGTGCCAGTAGTCCCTCCCCTCAGGGCTCCTACGAGCAGTACTTC.

Details on this clone: The same CDR3 also results from other DNA sequences found in this sample. The chain has TRBV19 and TRBJ2-7; 12 positions match TRBD2. This CDR3 is 15 amino acids long. The germline CDR1 and CDR2 sequences are LNHDA and SQIVND (reference sequence). Unmatched junction bases numbered 4, after V lost 3 bases and J lost 4 bases. As DNA, the CDR3 is TGTGCCAGTAGTATCCGGACTAGCGGGATTTACGAGCAGTACTTC. It is translated as CASSIRTSGIYEQYF.

Worth noting for this clone: Distinct nucleotide sequences in the sample also encode this CDR3. The rearrangement links TRBV27 to TRBJ2-7, with 10 bases that match TRBD1. J was trimmed by 5 bases and V by 0 bases; bases with no gene match: 7. The CDR3 is 16 residues long. Germline V gene lookup returns CDR1 MNHEY and CDR2 SMNVEV (reference sequence). CDR3 nucleotide sequence: TGTGCCAGCAGTTTATCCCCCGGGACAGGGGTCCACGAGCAGTACTTC. Its translation is CASSLSPGTGVHEQYF.

V and J are TRBV9 and TRBJ2-7; no firm D call. V was pared by 4 bases and J by 6 bases, with 11 bases between. The CDR3 runs 12 residues. Per germline, CDR1 SGDLS and CDR2 YYNGEE. The DNA for the CDR3 is TGTGCCAGCAGCTCCCCCGGGCCCGAGCAGTACTTC. Its protein product is CASSSPGPEQYF.

The J gene is TRBJ2-1, the V gene TRBV19, with D tentatively TRBD1 (5 bases). Germline values: CDR1 LNHDA, CDR2 SQIVND (reference sequence). The CDR3 length is 14 residues. Trimming left V 3 bases short and J 8 bases short, with 14 bases between. CDR3 sequence (DNA): TGTGCCAGTAGTATTCAGAGTCAAGGGGATGAGCAGTTCTTC. It yields the protein CASSIQSQGDEQFF.

A remark on this clone: This CDR3 is also generated by other DNA sequences in the sample. The chain employs TRBV2 and TRBJ2-1; D is unresolved. The V and J ends lost 4 bases and 7 bases respectively, with 5 bases between them. The CDR3 runs to 11 residues. Per the germline V gene, CDR1 is SNHLY and CDR2 is FYNNEI. For the CDR3, the DNA is TGTGCCAGCAGTGTTGGAAATGAGCAGTTCTTC. Translated, it gives CASSVGNEQFF. Together with reference TRBV2 and TRBJ2-1, the CDR3 gives the full variable domain: EPEVTQTPSHQVTQMGQEVILRCVPISNHLYFYWYRQILGQKVEFLVSFYNNEISEKSEIFDDQFSVERPDGSNFTLKIRSTKLEDSAMYFCASSVGNEQFFGPGTRLTVL.

The genes are TRBV2 and TRBJ2-7, with D unresolved. The length of the CDR3 is 13 residues. Germline assignment: CDR1 SNHLY and CDR2 FYNNEI. V lost 4 bases to trimming and J lost 3 bases, with 10 bases between them. CDR3 nucleotides: TGTGCCAGCAGTGTGGAAATTGGCTACGAGCAGTACTTC. Protein: CASSVEIGYEQYF.

CDR3 DNA: TGTGCCAGCAGCGTAGGAAGTGTCTATGGCTACACCTTC. This gives the protein CASSVGSVYGYTF. V gene TRBV9 combines with J gene TRBJ1-2; D is undetermined. The CDR3 is made up of 13 amino acids. The germline V gene encodes CDR1 SGDLS and CDR2 YYNGEE. V was cut by 0 bases and J by 4 bases, with 7 bases left in between.

The CDR3 region is CASSIDRIGGYEQYF. In DNA form, the CDR3 reads TGTGCCAGTAGTATAGATCGTATAGGGGGCTACGAGCAGTACTTC. This rearrangement joins TRBV19 to TRBJ2-7, with D possibly matching TRBD1 (6 bases). The CDR3 runs 15 residues. The germline V and J ends were trimmed by 0 bases and 3 bases, with 12 bases remaining between them. Germline lookup yields CDR1 LNHDA and CDR2 SQIVND (reference sequence).

The V call is TRBV27, the J call TRBJ2-5, with no clear D. The CDR3 has 15 residues. The V end lost 5 bases, the J end lost 3 bases, and 16 bases lay between the germline ends. CDR1 is MNHEY, CDR2 SMNVEV, per germline (reference sequence). DNA for the CDR3: TGTGCCAGCAGTCCTGGAAGTAGGGTCGAAGAGACCCAGTACTTC. Protein: CASSPGSRVEETQYF.

The chain couples TRBV27 to TRBJ1-5; tentative D call: TRBD1 (5 bases). The length of the CDR3 is 16 residues. Germline V CDR1 and CDR2: MNHEY, SMNVEV (reference sequence). The V gene lost 2 bases and the J gene lost 6 bases, with 17 bases spanning the gap. The CDR3 DNA reads as TGTGCCAGCAGTTTAGGTGGAGGGGAAATAAGTCAGCCCCAGCATTTT. It translates to CASSLGGGEISQPQHF.